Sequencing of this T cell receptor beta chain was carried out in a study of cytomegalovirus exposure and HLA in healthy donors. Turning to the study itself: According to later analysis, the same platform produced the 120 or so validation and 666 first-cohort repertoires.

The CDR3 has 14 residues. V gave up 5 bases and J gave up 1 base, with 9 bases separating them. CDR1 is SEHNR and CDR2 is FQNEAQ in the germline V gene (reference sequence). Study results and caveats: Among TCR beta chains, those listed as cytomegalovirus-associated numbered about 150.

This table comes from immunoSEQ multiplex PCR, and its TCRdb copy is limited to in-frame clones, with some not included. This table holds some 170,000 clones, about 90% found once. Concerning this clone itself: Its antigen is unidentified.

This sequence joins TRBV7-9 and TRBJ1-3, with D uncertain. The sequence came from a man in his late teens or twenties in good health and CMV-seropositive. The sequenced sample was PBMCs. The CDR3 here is CASSPSESGNTIYF. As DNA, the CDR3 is TGTGCCAGCAGCCCCTCGGAGTCTGGAAACACCATATATTTT.